The present T cell receptor beta chain was sequenced within a study of Graves' ophthalmopathy and Graves' hyperthyroidism. Turning to the study itself: Investigators collected peripheral blood at initial diagnosis, before any treatment was given.

This CDR3 is built from 16 residues. Germline CDR1 is MDHEN and CDR2 is SYDVKM. Moderately to severely active ophthalmopathy under 3 months, CAS at least 3, NOSPECS at least 4. Study results and caveats: Most thyroid clonotypes with frequency above 0.001 were detected in blood too. With 70.59% sensitivity and approximately 72% specificity, the model predicted ophthalmopathy progression.

Amplification from RNA transcripts yielded the TCR beta CDR3 regions. HTBI-primed first-round RT-PCR preceded second-round multiplex PCR. TCRdb analysed the multiplex PCR reads with MiXCR anew, one entry per CDR3 protein. The repertoire holds 300,000 to 400,000 distinct CDR3 sequences, with under 20% as singletons. In this sample, this clonotype turned up a few times. What it recognizes is unknown. This may be a read error: a much more frequent sequence differs by one nucleotide. The sequence was collected from an adult man with Graves' ophthalmopathy. Sequenced material: peripheral blood. V gene TRBV28 combines with J gene TRBJ2-7, with unresolved D. CDR3 DNA sequence: TGTGCCGGCAGTTTAGGTGGTCTACAGAGCTCCTACGAGCAGTACTTC. It translates to CAGSLGGLQSSYEQYF.